Shown below are 18 T cell receptor beta chains from a single sample sequenced in a study of OX40 agonist ivuxolimab in advanced cancers. Sequencing was performed with immunoSEQ multiplex PCR; in TCRdb, only in-frame clones are kept and a portion is missing. The data show 50,000 or so clones, with approximately 80% seen just once and 12% held by the top ten. Sequencing used CD4+ or CD8+ T cells sorted from blood, obtained in a trial of the OX40 agonist ivuxolimab. These receptor sequences come from an adult with an advanced solid tumor such as melanoma, head and neck, liver or kidney cancer.

This chain uses TRBV6-1 with TRBJ2-7; no clear D gene. Trimming took 2 bases from V and 0 from J, leaving 8 bases between them. The V gene's germline CDR1 is MNHNS and CDR2 SASEGT. CDR3 length: 14 residues. The DNA of the CDR3 is TGTGCCAGCAGTGAAATCTCGGGCTCCTACGAGCAGTACTTC. Amino acid sequence: CASSEISGSYEQYF.

The chain is built from TRBV10-3 and TRBJ2-1; TRBD2 matches at 8 bases. With V trimmed by 6 bases and J by 1 base, 2 bases remained unmatched. This CDR3 has 14 residues. Germline CDR1 reads ENHRY; CDR2 reads SYGVKD. CDR3 region: CAISGGDSYNEQFF. As DNA, the CDR3 is TGTGCCATCAGCGGGGGGGATTCCTACAATGAGCAGTTCTTC.

This clone has a handful of counts. The chain couples TRBV11-1 to TRBJ2-3; a weak D match, TRBD1 (6 bases). With 4 bases removed from V and 1 base from J, the gap between germline ends came to 9 bases. From germline, CDR1 is SGHAT and CDR2 FQDESV (reference sequence). The CDR3 sequence is 14 residues long. The CDR3 is CASSSRTGTDTQYF. DNA of the CDR3: TGTGCCAGCAGCTCGCGGACAGGCACAGATACGCAGTATTTT.

This chain uses TRBV28 with TRBJ2-1, with D unclear. Germline V lookup: CDR1 MDHEN, CDR2 SYDVKM. V dropped 6 bases and J dropped 6 bases, with 12 bases sitting between them. The CDR3 sequence is 13 residues long. The DNA of the CDR3 is TGTGCCAGCAGCCTGCAGGATTCCAATGAGCAGTTCTTC. It codes for CASSLQDSNEQFF.

The V call is TRBV7-2, the J call TRBJ2-7; 8 bases map to TRBD2. The CDR3 consists of 14 residues. V shed 3 bases and J 7 bases; nucleotides not matched to a gene: 8. Germline V gene sequence: CDR1 SGHTA, CDR2 FQGNSA. The CDR3 here is CASSLAGGAEEQYV. CDR3 sequence (DNA): TGTGCCAGCAGCTTGGCCGGGGGGGCGGAAGAGCAGTACGTC.

A word on this clone: A read error may produce the germline difference seen at one junction end. This rearrangement joins TRBV5-6 to TRBJ2-2, with D tentatively TRBD1 or TRBD2 (5 bases each). The CDR3 has 16 amino acids. Germline V lookup: CDR1 SGHDT, CDR2 YYEEEE. This chain's CDR3 is CTSSLAGAGPSGELFF. The CDR3 DNA sequence: TGTACCAGCAGCTTGGCCGGGGCAGGGCCGTCCGGGGAGCTGTTTTTT.

The CDR3 reads CASSETRGEQFF. DNA for the CDR3: TGTGCCAGCAGTGAGACTCGGGGGGAGCAGTTCTTC. This chain links TRBV6-1 with TRBJ2-1, with a tentative D call TRBD2 (6 bases). The CDR3 is made up of 12 amino acids. V was clipped by 3 bases and J by 10 bases, with 10 bases between them. In germline, CDR1 is MNHNS, CDR2 SASEGT.

V gene TRBV19 combines with J gene TRBJ2-3; 9 bases line up with TRBD1. The CDR3 runs to 15 residues. Germline CDR1 LNHDA, CDR2 SQIVND (reference sequence). V lost 5 bases, J lost 8 bases, and 11 bases stayed unmatched. This chain's CDR3 is CASSGGDRARGTQYF. The CDR3 coding sequence is TGTGCCAGTAGTGGCGGGGACAGGGCGCGGGGTACGCAGTATTTT.

The chain links TRBV27 to TRBJ2-7; TRBD1 matches 7 bases. CDR3 length equals 15 residues. Germline CDR1 reads MNHEY; CDR2 reads SMNVEV (reference sequence). V was clipped by 4 bases and J by 6 bases; unmatched bases: 12. This chain's CDR3 is CASSWAGTAACEQYF. The DNA of the CDR3 is TGTGCCAGCAGTTGGGCCGGGACAGCAGCCTGCGAGCAGTACTTC.

On this clone: The junction shows a germline mismatch at one end, possibly a read error. The CDR3 spells CASSHSGTGESYEQYF. The CDR3 nucleotides are TGCGCCAGCAGCCACTCTGGGACAGGGGAATCCTACGAGCAGTACTTC. The genes are TRBV5-4 and TRBJ2-7, with TRBD1 matching 10 bases. Looked up from germline, CDR1 is SGHNT and CDR2 is YYREEE (reference sequence). The CDR3 is made up of 16 amino acids. Combining the CDR3 with reference TRBV5-4 and TRBJ2-7 gives the whole variable domain ETGVTQSPTHLIKTRGQQVTLRCSSQSGHNTVSWYQQALGQGPQFIFQYYREEENGRGNFPPRFSGLQFPNYSSELNVNALELDDSALYLCASSHSGTGESYEQYFGPGTRLTVT.

With respect to this clone: The germline gene is not matched at one end of the junction; a read error may be the cause. This sequence joins TRBV5-1 and TRBJ1-5, with 8 bases that match TRBD1. This CDR3 contains 15 residues. The germline CDR1 and CDR2 sequences are SGHRS and YFSETQ. In nucleotides, the CDR3 is TGCGCCAGCAGCTTGTATCCAGGGGGCAACCAGCCCCAGCATTTT. Translating it yields CASSLYPGGNQPQHF.

This clone was observed once. The chain couples TRBV25-1 to TRBJ2-5; perhaps D is TRBD1 or TRBD2 (5 bases each). From germline, CDR1 is MGHDK and CDR2 SYGVNS. The germline V and J ends were trimmed by 3 bases and 5 bases, with 10 bases remaining between them. This CDR3 contains 13 residues. CDR3 coding DNA: TGTGCCAGCAGTGACGGGGCGGCGGAGACCCAGTACTTC. Protein: CASSDGAAETQYF.

The genes are TRBV7-9 and TRBJ2-7; 11 bases are shared with TRBD1. The CDR3 loop spans 15 amino acids. Trimming cost V 5 bases and J 6 bases; bases outside gene matches: 9. Germline CDR1 reads SEHNR; CDR2 reads FQNEAQ (reference sequence). The CDR3 here is CASSNAGQGASEQYV. In DNA form, the CDR3 reads TGTGCCAGCAGCAACGCAGGACAGGGGGCTTCCGAGCAGTACGTC.

The rearrangement links TRBV5-4 to TRBJ2-7, with D possibly matching TRBD1 (5 bases). The CDR3 sequence is 14 residues long. Germline V gene data show CDR1 as SGHNT and CDR2 as YYREEE (reference sequence). V lost 4 bases and J 3 bases, leaving 14 bases between the germline ends. CDR3 sequence reads: CASSLQGLGYEQYF. The CDR3 nucleotides read TGTGCCAGCAGCCTTCAGGGTTTGGGCTACGAGCAGTACTTC.

The rearrangement joins TRBV4-1 to TRBJ2-1; TRBD2 agrees at 11 bases. Germline CDR1 and CDR2: MGHRA and YSYEKL. The CDR3 spans 18 residues. V was pared by 2 bases and J by 5 bases, with 11 bases of the junction left unmatched. The CDR3 sequence: CASSQSIAGGPKDNEQFF. The DNA of the CDR3 is TGCGCCAGCAGCCAATCCATAGCGGGGGGGCCAAAGGACAATGAGCAGTTCTTC.

The chain links TRBV19 to TRBJ1-1, with TRBD1 matching 7 bases. CDR1 LNHDA and CDR2 SQIVND come from the germline V gene (reference sequence). The CDR3 contains 13 residues. J lost 8 bases, V lost 1 base, and 4 bases had no gene match. CDR3: CASSIVRDREAFF. The CDR3, as DNA: TGTGCCAGTAGTATAGTAAGGGACAGAGAAGCTTTCTTT.

This chain uses TRBV4-1 with TRBJ2-1, with TRBD1 matching over 7 bases. The J segment lost 5 bases and the V segment lost 1 base, leaving 20 bases of the junction unmatched. There are 20 residues in the CDR3. Germline-derived CDR1 and CDR2 are MGHRA and YSYEKL. This chain's CDR3 is CASSQVLGRGFKKSNNEQFF. The DNA for the CDR3 is TGCGCCAGCAGCCAAGTTTTAGGCAGGGGGTTCAAGAAAAGTAACAATGAGCAGTTCTTC.

The chain has TRBV2 and TRBJ2-7; D is unresolved. Trimming took 1 base from V and 7 from J, leaving 8 bases between them. CDR1 is SNHLY, CDR2 FYNNEI, per germline. The CDR3 consists of 12 residues. The CDR3 is CASSEGVGEQYV. CDR3 DNA: TGTGCCAGCAGTGAAGGGGTGGGGGAGCAGTACGTC.